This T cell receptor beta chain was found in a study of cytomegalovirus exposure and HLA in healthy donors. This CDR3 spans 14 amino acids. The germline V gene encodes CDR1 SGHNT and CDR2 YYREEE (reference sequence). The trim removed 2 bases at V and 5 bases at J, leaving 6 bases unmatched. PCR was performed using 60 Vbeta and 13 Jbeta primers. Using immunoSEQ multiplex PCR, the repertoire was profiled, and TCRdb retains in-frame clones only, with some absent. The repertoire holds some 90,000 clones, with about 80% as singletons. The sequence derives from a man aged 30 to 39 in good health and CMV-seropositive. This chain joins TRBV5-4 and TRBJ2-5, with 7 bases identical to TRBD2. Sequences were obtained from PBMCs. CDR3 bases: TGTGCCAGCAGCTTAGACTTGGGGGGGGAGACCCAGTACTTC. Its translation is CASSLDLGGETQYF.